The 8 T cell receptor beta chains below were found in one sample sequenced in a study of blood T cell repertoires in COVID-19. Clones were sequenced by immunoSEQ multiplex PCR, and TCRdb holds only the in-frame ones, with some missing. The table has about 170,000 clones, around 85% seen once. Specimen: peripheral blood. The receptors were sampled from a woman aged 55-70 years with COVID-19, enrolled during active disease.

The chain recombines TRBV12-3 or TRBV12-4 with TRBJ1-2; possibly TRBD1 for D (6 bases). V was pared by 5 bases and J by 8 bases, with 12 bases between. The CDR3 is 12 residues long. The CDR3 region is CASSPGGRGYTF. DNA for the CDR3: TGTGCCAGCAGTCCGGGGGGGCGCGGCTACACCTTC.

CDR3 nucleotides: TGTGCCAGCAGGGCACAGGGAGATAGCACAGATACGCAGTATTTT. Its translation is CASRAQGDSTDTQYF. The V gene is TRBV2, the J gene TRBJ2-3; a weak D match, TRBD1 (6 bases). The V end lost 6 bases, the J end lost 0 bases, and 13 bases lay between the germline ends. Germline V gives CDR1 SNHLY, CDR2 FYNNEI. This CDR3 has 15 amino acids.

The genes are TRBV19 and TRBJ1-3; TRBD1 might be the D (5 bases). Trimming left V 2 bases short and J 0 bases short, with 8 bases between. Germline lookup yields CDR1 LNHDA and CDR2 SQIVND (reference sequence). CDR3 size: 15 residues. Written as DNA, the CDR3 is TGTGCCAGTAGTATAAGCCAGGGCTCTGGAAACACCATATATTTT. Protein: CASSISQGSGNTIYF.

This chain connects TRBV7-2 to TRBJ2-7; 9 nucleotides agree with TRBD2. V was pared by 5 bases and J by 3 bases, with 5 bases of the junction left unmatched. Germline CDR1 reads SGHTA; CDR2 reads FQGNSA. CDR3 length equals 14 residues. This chain's CDR3 is CASSIGGRDYEQYF. Here the CDR3 DNA reads TGTGCCAGCAGCATTGGCGGGAGGGACTACGAGCAGTACTTC. Using reference TRBV7-2 and TRBJ2-7 for the parts outside the CDR3, the full variable domain is GAGVSQSPSNKVTEKGKDVELRCDPISGHTALYWYRQSLGQGLEFLIYFQGNSAPDKSGLPSDRFSAERTGGSVSTLTIQRTQQEDSAVYLCASSIGGRDYEQYFGPGTRLTVT.

This clone was seen more than once but under ten times. This sequence joins TRBV2 and TRBJ2-7; D unclear. The germline V gene has CDR1 SNHLY and CDR2 FYNNEI. CDR3 size: 13 residues. V lost 10 bases, J lost 2 bases, and 15 bases lay in between. CDR3 in amino acids: CATTPNAPYEQYF. For the CDR3, the DNA is TGTGCCACCACACCCAACGCCCCCTACGAGCAGTACTTC. Filled out from reference TRBV2 and TRBJ2-7, the complete variable domain reads EPEVTQTPSHQVTQMGQEVILRCVPISNHLYFYWYRQILGQKVEFLVSFYNNEISEKSEIFDDQFSVERPDGSNFTLKIRSTKLEDSAMYFCATTPNAPYEQYFGPGTRLTVT.

The V call is TRBV18, the J call TRBJ2-3, with TRBD2 matching over 9 bases. Germline V CDR1 and CDR2: KGHSH, LQKENI. With V trimmed by 3 bases and J by 6 bases, 7 bases remained unmatched. CDR3 size: 15 residues. CDR3 sequence reads: CASSPPGLAMDTQYF. The DNA for the CDR3 is TGTGCCAGCTCACCTCCGGGACTAGCAATGGATACGCAGTATTTT.

This clone was counted between two and nine times. CDR3 bases: TGCGCCAGCAGGCCCGGGACAGAAGCTAACTATGGCTACACCTTC. It yields the protein CASRPGTEANYGYTF. This sequence joins TRBV4-1 and TRBJ1-2; 7 bases fit TRBD1. This CDR3 has 15 amino acids. CDR1 MGHRA and CDR2 YSYEKL come from the germline V gene. The V and J ends lost 6 bases and 0 bases, in that order; junction bases with no gene match: 7.

In its sample, this clone was seen once. The chain carries TRBV2 and TRBJ2-7; TRBD1 agrees at 9 bases. This CDR3 contains 14 residues. Germline CDR1 and CDR2: SNHLY and FYNNEI. After removal of 4 bases from V and 2 bases from J, the junction contained 3 bases not matched to a gene. This chain's CDR3 is CASSAGQGTYEQYF. The DNA for the CDR3 is TGTGCCAGCAGTGCGGGACAGGGAACCTACGAGCAGTACTTC.